The entry that follows covers one T cell receptor (beta chain) sequence. The antigen this receptor binds is unknown. Base qualities were left out, and no much larger clone turns up one base away. This entry comes from a study of OX40 agonist ivuxolimab in advanced cancers. Regarding the research as a whole: Ivuxolimab, which targeted the costimulatory receptor OX40 (CD134), was an agonistic, fully human IgG2 monoclonal antibody. Intravenous ivuxolimab was administered to patients every 2 weeks at six dose levels: 0.01, 0.1, 0.3, 1.5, 3 and 10 mg/kg. Of the 50 or so patients in dose escalation, about 19 had hepatocellular carcinoma, around 15 had melanoma, 9 had renal cell carcinoma and 9 had head and neck cancer. In the dose-escalation cohort, roughly 80% of patients were male, and the mean age was around 60 years, with a range of 23 to 79. Partial responses occurred in three dose-escalation patients, of whom one had hepatocellular carcinoma and two had cutaneous melanoma. The paper covers the monotherapy dose-escalation part of the phase I ivuxolimab trial, which included N = 52 patients. Prior anti-PD-1, anti-PD-L1 or anti-CTLA-4 therapy was permitted, and checkpoint inhibitors had been received by about two fifths of dose-escalation patients. The point of sequencing TCRbeta in the periphery was to test whether ivuxolimab changed TCR sequence diversity and drove clonal T-cell expansion. The paper as a whole reports these results and caveats: After ivuxolimab, expanded clones were on average more numerous among CD8+ T cells than among CD4+ T cells. Low levels of normalized T-cell clonal expansion were also seen in some patients who did not respond. The antigen specificity of the clonally expanded peripheral T cells was not determined. At doses of 0.1 to 3.0 mg/kg, clonal expansion of both CD4+ and CD8+ blood T cells was observed from baseline to week 6. In the 0.1-3.0 mg/kg groups, partial responders had among the lowest normalized peripheral clonal expansion, particularly in CD8+ T cells.

Patients with autoimmune disease history or receiving systemic immunosuppression were excluded from the trial. In every dose cohort, peripheral blood was drawn for TCR sequencing at baseline, cycle 4 day 1, and cycle 7 day 1. Samples were obtained from an open-label, multicenter, first-in-human phase I dose-escalation trial of ivuxolimab. Adults with locally advanced or metastatic melanoma, renal cell, hepatocellular, or head and neck squamous cell carcinoma were enrolled in the trial. Before TCR sequencing, CD4+ T cells and CD8+ T cells were sorted from peripheral blood as separate populations. Ends trimmed: V by 2 bases, J by 5 bases; bases unmatched to a gene: 2. Inclusive of the bounding cysteine and phenylalanine, the CDR3 is 15 residues long. Of all the DNA, just the CDR3 is kept, 45 bases in frame from base 1. Sequences MNHNY (CDR1) and SVGAGI (CDR2) are obtained from the germline V gene (reference sequence).

Genomic DNA was isolated from the sorted cells so that the TCRbeta CDR3 region could be sequenced. TCRbeta CDR3 regions were sequenced using the immunoSEQ Assay. Imported from immuneACCESS, the table was reduced by TCRdb to in-frame sequences with V and J called. These copies leave out some clones; in studies compared against another copy, an unresolved V gene accounts for under half, and the cause of the remainder is not known. In all, the sample holds roughly 32,000 clones, and around 90% of those were seen once. Around 4% of the sample belongs to the ten largest clones. This specimen was CD4+ or CD8+ T cells sorted from blood, taken in a trial of the OX40 agonist ivuxolimab. The chain is made from TRBV6-6 and TRBJ1-5, with TRBD1 identical over 11 junction bases. The receptor was isolated from an adult with an advanced solid tumor such as melanoma, head and neck, liver or kidney cancer. The CDR3 protein sequence reads: CASSYGQGAYQPQHF. The nucleotides are TGTGCCAGCAGTTACGGACAGGGGGCATATCAGCCCCAGCATTTT.